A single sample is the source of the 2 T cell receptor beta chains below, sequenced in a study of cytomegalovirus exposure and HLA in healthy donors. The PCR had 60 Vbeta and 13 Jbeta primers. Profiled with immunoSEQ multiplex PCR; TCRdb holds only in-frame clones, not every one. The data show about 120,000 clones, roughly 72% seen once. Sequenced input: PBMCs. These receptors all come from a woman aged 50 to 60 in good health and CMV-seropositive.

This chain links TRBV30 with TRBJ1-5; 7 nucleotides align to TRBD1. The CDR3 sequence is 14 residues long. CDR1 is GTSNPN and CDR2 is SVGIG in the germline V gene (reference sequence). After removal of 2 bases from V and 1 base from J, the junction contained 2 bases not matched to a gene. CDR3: CAWSRGQSNQPQHF. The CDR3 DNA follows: TGTGCCTGGAGTAGGGGGCAAAGCAATCAGCCCCAGCATTTT.

The CDR3: CASSLYGTGGDGELFF. The DNA of the CDR3 is TGTGCCAGCAGCTTGTATGGGACAGGCGGTGACGGGGAGCTGTTTTTT. The chain joins TRBV5-6 to TRBJ2-2; TRBD1 agrees at 8 bases. V lost 1 base, J lost 7 bases, and 9 bases stayed unmatched. Germline V CDR1 and CDR2: SGHDT, YYEEEE. The CDR3 totals 16 residues.